Below, one TCR beta chain is given with its context. Looked up from germline, CDR1 is DFQATT and CDR2 is SNEGSKA (reference sequence). Trimming removed 3 bases from V and 4 bases from J; junction bases left unmatched: 8. The CDR3 runs to 14 residues. The TCR beta CDR3 regions underwent amplification from RNA transcripts. The first round was an RT-PCR with HTBI primers, and the second round was a multiplex PCR. Via MiXCR, TCRdb re-called the multiplex PCR reads, giving one row per CDR3 protein. The repertoire includes 30,000 to 50,000 distinct CDR3 sequences, approximately 53% of them detected once, and roughly 25% sits in the top ten. This sample was included in a study of Graves' ophthalmopathy and Graves' hyperthyroidism.

The TCR comes from an adult woman with stable Graves' hyperthyroidism. The specimen was peripheral blood. This sequence joins TRBV20-1 and TRBJ2-5; 7 bases agree with TRBD2. CDR3 DNA: TGCAGTGCTAGCGTTGGGAGGGCCGTAGAGACCCAGTACTTC. Its translation is CSASVGRAVETQYF.